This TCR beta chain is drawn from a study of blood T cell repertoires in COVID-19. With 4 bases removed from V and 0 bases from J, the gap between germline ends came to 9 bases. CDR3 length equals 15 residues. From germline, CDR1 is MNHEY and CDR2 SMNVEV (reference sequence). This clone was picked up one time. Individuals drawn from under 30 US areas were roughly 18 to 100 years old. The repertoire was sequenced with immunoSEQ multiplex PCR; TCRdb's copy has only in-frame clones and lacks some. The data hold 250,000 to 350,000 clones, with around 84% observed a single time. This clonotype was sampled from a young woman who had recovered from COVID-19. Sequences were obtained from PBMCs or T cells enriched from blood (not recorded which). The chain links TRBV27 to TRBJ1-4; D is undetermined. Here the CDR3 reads CASSSGGATNEKLFF. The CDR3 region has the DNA TGTGCCAGCAGTTCAGGCGGGGCAACTAATGAAAAACTGTTTTTT.